A selection of T cell receptor beta chains follows, all from one sample in a study of T cell repertoires in cytomegalovirus infection. Using its own MiXCR run on the reads, TCRdb lists one record per CDR3 protein. The sample lists around 170,000 distinct CDR3 sequences, 17% occurring once. Sequencing was performed on CD8+ T cells from PBMCs. All receptors derive from a human donor in good health (CMV status not recorded). Some clones in this sample may be carry-over from other donors' samples. Both conserved end residues are part of each CDR3. Fields, in order: J gene, V gene, D gene, clone size, CDR3 DNA, CDR3 protein. A D gene is named only where the DNA matches it firmly. The listing skips clone size in some rows; elsewhere it reads once, few, many or a size class.

J gene: TRBJ2-7; V gene: TRBV11-2; D gene: -; clone size: few; CDR3 DNA: TGTGCCAGCCGCCAGACTCTTTCCTACGAGCAGTACTTC; CDR3 protein: CASRQTLSYEQYF
J gene: TRBJ2-1; V gene: TRBV4-1; D gene: -; clone size: few; CDR3 DNA: TGCGCCAGCAGCCTGACCCCGGGCGGGGTCTATGAGCAGTTCTTC; CDR3 protein: CASSLTPGGVYEQFF
J gene: TRBJ1-1; V gene: TRBV6-2/TRBV6-3; D gene: -; clone size: -; CDR3 DNA: TGTGCCAGCAGGATCGGGAGCATGAACACTGAAGCTTTCTTT; CDR3 protein: CASRIGSMNTEAFF
J gene: TRBJ2-1; V gene: TRBV11-2; D gene: -; clone size: many; CDR3 DNA: TGTGCCAGCAGCCTATCGGGACCTGACAATGAGCAGTTCTTC; CDR3 protein: CASSLSGPDNEQFF
J gene: TRBJ2-1; V gene: TRBV12-3/TRBV12-4; D gene: -; clone size: few; CDR3 DNA: TGTGCCAGCAGTTTGGACCAATACAATGAGCAGTTCTTC; CDR3 protein: CASSLDQYNEQFF
J gene: TRBJ2-3; V gene: TRBV2; D gene: TRBD1; clone size: -; CDR3 DNA: TGTGCCAGCATTGGACAGGTCCCACCGAGCACAGATACGCAGTATTTT; CDR3 protein: CASIGQVPPSTDTQYF
J gene: TRBJ2-6; V gene: TRBV6-5; D gene: TRBD1; clone size: few; CDR3 DNA: TGTGCCAGCAGTCCGGGACAGGGATCGTACTCTGGGGCCAACGTCCTGACTTTC; CDR3 protein: CASSPGQGSYSGANVLTF
J gene: TRBJ2-1; V gene: TRBV7-8; D gene: -; clone size: few; CDR3 DNA: TGTGCCAGCAGCCCATTTAGCGACAGCTACAATGAGCAGTTCTTC; CDR3 protein: CASSPFSDSYNEQFF
J gene: TRBJ2-3; V gene: TRBV7-8; D gene: -; clone size: few; CDR3 DNA: TGTGCCAGCAGCCTAGGAAGAGAATGGGATACGCAGTATTTT; CDR3 protein: CASSLGREWDTQYF
J gene: TRBJ2-3; V gene: TRBV7-3; D gene: -; clone size: few; CDR3 DNA: TGTGCCTCAGGGTGGCGGAGCACAGATACGCAGTATTTT; CDR3 protein: CASGWRSTDTQYF
J gene: TRBJ1-6; V gene: TRBV14; D gene: -; clone size: once; CDR3 DNA: TGTGCCAGCAGCCAAGTTCACAGGGCGGATTCACCCCTCCACTTT; CDR3 protein: CASSQVHRADSPLHF
J gene: TRBJ1-6; V gene: TRBV7-2; D gene: TRBD1; clone size: -; CDR3 DNA: TGTGCCAGCAGTTCTTCCACGGGACAGAGGAATTCACCCCTCCACTTT; CDR3 protein: CASSSSTGQRNSPLHF
J gene: TRBJ2-7; V gene: TRBV7-9; D gene: TRBD1; clone size: few; CDR3 DNA: TGTGCCAGCAGTCCTATTTCCGGGACAGCTGATTACGAGCAGTACTTC; CDR3 protein: CASSPISGTADYEQYF
J gene: TRBJ2-1; V gene: TRBV23-1; D gene: -; clone size: few; CDR3 DNA: TGCGCCAGCAGTCAATTCTGTGTAGGGCAATACAATGAGCAGTTCTTC; CDR3 protein: CASSQFCVGQYNEQFF
J gene: TRBJ2-5; V gene: TRBV7-9; D gene: -; clone size: -; CDR3 DNA: TGTGCCAGCAGCCCCAGGGTGGAGACCCAGTACTTC; CDR3 protein: CASSPRVETQYF
J gene: TRBJ2-3; V gene: TRBV28; D gene: TRBD2; clone size: few; CDR3 DNA: TGTGCCAGCAGCTCGATTAGCGGGAGAAGCACAGATACGCAGTATTTT; CDR3 protein: CASSSISGRSTDTQYF
J gene: TRBJ1-1; V gene: TRBV7-4; D gene: -; clone size: few; CDR3 DNA: TGTGCCAGCAGCCACTTTCAGGAGAACACTGAAGCTTTCTTT; CDR3 protein: CASSHFQENTEAFF
J gene: TRBJ1-1; V gene: TRBV7-9; D gene: -; clone size: -; CDR3 DNA: TGTGCCAGCAGCTTAGAGGATTGGACTGAAGCTTTCTTT; CDR3 protein: CASSLEDWTEAFF
J gene: TRBJ2-1; V gene: TRBV11-2; D gene: TRBD2; clone size: -; CDR3 DNA: TGTGCCAGCAGCGGGGGGGGAGGTGAGCAGTTCTTC; CDR3 protein: CASSGGGGEQFF
J gene: TRBJ1-2; V gene: TRBV12-3/TRBV12-4; D gene: -; clone size: -; CDR3 DNA: TGTGCCAGCTCTTCCCGGGGGCAGTTCTATGGCTACACCTTC; CDR3 protein: CASSSRGQFYGYTF
J gene: TRBJ2-7; V gene: TRBV7-2; D gene: -; clone size: many; CDR3 DNA: TGTGCCAGCAGCTTAGTGGCAGGAGCCTACGAGCAGTACTTC; CDR3 protein: CASSLVAGAYEQYF
J gene: TRBJ1-2; V gene: TRBV29-1; D gene: -; clone size: few; CDR3 DNA: TGCAGCGAGCGAAGGGCTTATGGCTACACCTTC; CDR3 protein: CSERRAYGYTF
J gene: TRBJ2-2; V gene: TRBV2; D gene: TRBD2; clone size: -; CDR3 DNA: TGTGCCAGCAGTGAGAGGCGGGAGCCTAACACCGGGGAGCTGTTTTTT; CDR3 protein: CASSERREPNTGELFF
J gene: TRBJ1-1; V gene: TRBV7-9; D gene: -; clone size: few; CDR3 DNA: TGTGCCAGCAGCTTATACGCTGAAGCTTTCTTT; CDR3 protein: CASSLYAEAFF
J gene: TRBJ2-1; V gene: TRBV27; D gene: TRBD2; clone size: -; CDR3 DNA: TGTGCCAGCAGTTGGGACTACCCCTCCTACAATGAGCAGTTCTTC; CDR3 protein: CASSWDYPSYNEQFF
J gene: TRBJ2-6; V gene: TRBV7-2; D gene: TRBD2; clone size: few; CDR3 DNA: TGTGCCAGCAGCTTAGGGACTAGCGGGCCCGTCTCTGGGGCCAACGTCCTGACTTTC; CDR3 protein: CASSLGTSGPVSGANVLTF
J gene: TRBJ2-7; V gene: TRBV28; D gene: TRBD2; clone size: -; CDR3 DNA: TGTGCCAGCAGTTACTCCAGCGGGAGGGGGGCCCACGAGCAGTACTTC; CDR3 protein: CASSYSSGRGAHEQYF
J gene: TRBJ2-1; V gene: TRBV14; D gene: -; clone size: -; CDR3 DNA: TGTGCCAGCAGCCAACCCCACCGACTAGTTAGGAATGAGCAGTTCTTC; CDR3 protein: CASSQPHRLVRNEQFF
J gene: TRBJ2-7; V gene: TRBV7-9; D gene: -; clone size: few; CDR3 DNA: TGTGCCAGCAGCTTAGCGGTGGGGGCTAGAGGCGAGCAGTACTTC; CDR3 protein: CASSLAVGARGEQYF
J gene: TRBJ2-2; V gene: TRBV2; D gene: -; clone size: -; CDR3 DNA: TGTGCCAGAGACAGCGCCGGTACCGGGGAGCTGTTTTTT; CDR3 protein: CARDSAGTGELFF
J gene: TRBJ2-2; V gene: TRBV7-2; D gene: -; clone size: few; CDR3 DNA: TGTGCCAGCGCCTGGGGGCGGCAACACCCGACGGAGCTGTTTTTT; CDR3 protein: CASAWGRQHPTELFF
J gene: TRBJ1-2; V gene: TRBV5-5; D gene: TRBD1; clone size: few; CDR3 DNA: TGTGCCAGCAGCTCGGAGGGGGCAAGACACTATGGCTACACCTTC; CDR3 protein: CASSSEGARHYGYTF
J gene: TRBJ1-2; V gene: TRBV29-1; D gene: TRBD1; clone size: -; CDR3 DNA: TGCAGCGTCCAGGCAGGGGGGGACTATGGCTACACCTTC; CDR3 protein: CSVQAGGDYGYTF
J gene: TRBJ2-1; V gene: TRBV6-1; D gene: -; clone size: few; CDR3 DNA: TGTGCCAGCAGTGAAGAAGAGCAGTTCTTC; CDR3 protein: CASSEEEQFF
J gene: TRBJ1-2; V gene: TRBV7-2; D gene: -; clone size: few; CDR3 DNA: TGTGCCAGCAGCGAAGGGGCTACTGGCTACACCTTC; CDR3 protein: CASSEGATGYTF
J gene: TRBJ2-7; V gene: TRBV19; D gene: -; clone size: -; CDR3 DNA: TGTGCCAGTAAGTGGACCGGGGCTTCCTACGAGCAGTACTTC; CDR3 protein: CASKWTGASYEQYF
J gene: TRBJ1-2; V gene: TRBV7-9; D gene: -; clone size: few; CDR3 DNA: TGTGCCAGCAGCTCGGAAGGGAGGGTCAGGGGCTACACCTTC; CDR3 protein: CASSSEGRVRGYTF
J gene: TRBJ2-3; V gene: TRBV7-9; D gene: TRBD1; clone size: few; CDR3 DNA: TGTGCCAGCAGCAACCGACAGGGGGCGAGCACAGATACGCAGTATTTT; CDR3 protein: CASSNRQGASTDTQYF
J gene: TRBJ1-1; V gene: TRBV6-2/TRBV6-3; D gene: -; clone size: few; CDR3 DNA: TGTGCCAGCAGCAAGGGACGATTAGGGGTCGGCGTAGCTTTCTTT; CDR3 protein: CASSKGRLGVGVAFF
J gene: TRBJ2-2; V gene: TRBV7-3; D gene: -; clone size: -; CDR3 DNA: TGTGCCAGCAGCTATTCGACAGTAACGAACACCGGGGAGCTGTTTTTT; CDR3 protein: CASSYSTVTNTGELFF
J gene: TRBJ1-1; V gene: TRBV2; D gene: -; clone size: few; CDR3 DNA: TGTGCCAGCAGTGAAGGTTTAGGGACGCACACTGAAGCTTTCTTT; CDR3 protein: CASSEGLGTHTEAFF